This TCR beta chain appears in the sequencing data of a study of monozygotic twins with inflammatory bowel disease. TCRdb reprocessed the 5' RACE reads and reports one entry per CDR3 protein, with no DNA. The table lists approximately 390,000 distinct CDR3 sequences. Germline assignment: CDR1 MNHEY and CDR2 SMNVEV (reference sequence). The CDR3 loop spans 12 amino acids. With respect to this clonotype: The antigen remains unidentified.

The study's findings and limits: Inverse Simpson values showed less TCRbeta diversity in IBD patients than in their healthy co-twins.

The V gene is TRBV27, the J gene TRBJ2-1; TCRdb calls TRBD2, which cannot be checked without DNA. This sequence originates from a human donor with ulcerative colitis or Crohn's disease, or a healthy co-twin of an affected twin (not recorded which). The material sequenced was blood. CDR3 loop: CASKAGYNEQFF.